One TCR beta chain is described in this entry. This specimen belongs to a study of blood T cell repertoires in COVID-19. Profiled with immunoSEQ multiplex PCR; TCRdb holds only in-frame clones, not every one. The sample has about 160,000 clones; 75% to 90% are singletons. CDR1 LGHDT and CDR2 YNNKEL come from the germline V gene (reference sequence). CDR3 length equals 14 residues. Deletions cut 4 bases from V and 8 bases from J, with 15 bases between. The sequence came from a human donor in a cohort sampled during active COVID-19. The source material was peripheral blood. V usage is TRBV3-1 (or the pseudogene TRBV3-2) and J usage is TRBJ2-4; no definite D call. Here the CDR3 reads CASSPQKSRDIQYF. Here the CDR3 DNA reads TGTGCCAGCAGCCCGCAAAAGAGCCGAGACATTCAGTACTTC.